Listed below are T cell receptor beta chains from one sample, sequenced in a study of CD8+CD57+ T cells in acquired aplastic anemia. TCRdb ran MiXCR on the reads and lists one entry per CDR3 protein. Altogether 150,000 to 200,000 distinct CDR3 sequences are present, 40% to 55% being singletons, with the ten largest covering about 2.9%. Sequencing was performed on sorted CD4+, CD8+, or CD8+CD57+ T cells (not recorded which) from PBMCs. The source is a human donor in good health. CDR3s include the opening cysteine and the closing phenylalanine or tryptophan.

CDR3 length	V gene	J gene	CDR3 protein
14	TRBV20-1	TRBJ2-1	CSAWTSAQQNEQFF
13	TRBV7-2	TRBJ1-6	CASARQPDSPLHF
13	TRBV19	TRBJ2-7	CASSNRDSYEQYF
13	TRBV20-1	TRBJ1-2	CSALHPLQDGYTF
14	TRBV29-1	TRBJ1-2	CSVEREGSTYGYTF
14	TRBV5-1	TRBJ2-7	CASSSWTGIYEQYF
16	TRBV10-3	TRBJ2-7	CATSADGTSGSYEQYF
14	TRBV5-1	TRBJ1-6	CASSSLEGDSPLHF
17	TRBV11-1	TRBJ2-7	CASSLARGTSGNHEQYF
19	TRBV5-4	TRBJ2-5	CASSPKGAASGRFAETQYF
14	TRBV2	TRBJ2-3	CASNGGGAGVKVYF
15	TRBV20-1	TRBJ2-7	CSASLRGGRTYEQYF
14	TRBV7-2	TRBJ2-7	CASSLGSSSYEQYF
15	TRBV20-1	TRBJ2-7	CSARPTGRSSYEQYF
15	TRBV10-3	TRBJ1-5	CASKDSLHSNQPQHF
15	TRBV20-1	TRBJ1-6	CSAVWGRLYNSPLHF
13	TRBV11-3	TRBJ1-2	CASSVQRQRSYTF
12	TRBV24-1	TRBJ2-1	CATSGSYNERFF
15	TRBV11-1	TRBJ2-1	CASSFSDSSYNEQFF
19	TRBV4-2	TRBJ2-5	CASSPGAGQGPSRGETQYF
13	TRBV10-2	TRBJ1-2	CASSEVSNYGYTF
14	TRBV19	TRBJ1-2	CASTAARGHYGYTF
16	TRBV24-1	TRBJ1-2	CATSDSGQGTGYGYTF
14	TRBV5-5	TRBJ2-7	CASSLAGGRYEQYF
13	TRBV15	TRBJ2-7	CATSRPGGYKQHF
16	TRBV25-1	TRBJ1-4	CASSGSTQGTNEKLFF
15	TRBV6-2/TRBV6-3	TRBJ1-1	CASSPRQIDRTEAFF
19	TRBV11-1	TRBJ2-7	CASSLGKVGGTGGQYEQYF
15	TRBV25-1	TRBJ2-3	CASSPSGRRADTQYF
15	TRBV5-4	TRBJ2-5	CASSKGLAGSETQYF
15	TRBV7-9	TRBJ2-7	CASSPNPGGPDEQYF
12	TRBV3-1	TRBJ1-1	CASSQEGREAFF
14	TRBV19	TRBJ1-4	CASSTVVLNEKLFF
13	TRBV20-1	TRBJ1-1	CSARERGDTEAFF
13	TRBV20-1	TRBJ1-5	CSARGASNQPQHF
15	TRBV20-1	TRBJ1-5	CSARGGGGNNQPQHF